This TCR beta chain was recorded in a study of identical twins. Findings of the study overall: Reduced insertions were recorded for abundant cord blood beta clonotypes, with no such pattern in memory repertoires. The study found excess low generation probability among twin-shared out-of-frame alpha sequences.

V was shortened by 4 bases and J by 7 bases, with 10 bases between the two germline ends. This CDR3 has 12 amino acids. CDR1 LGHDT and CDR2 YNNKEL come from the germline V gene (reference sequence). The table lists this clonotype with a few counts. The antigen remains unidentified. In TCRdb, the 5' RACE reads were re-called with MiXCR into one record per CDR3 protein. The sample shows 450,000 to 600,000 distinct CDR3 sequences, 20% to 25% of them seen only once. These data were likewise used in another study, on yellow fever vaccine responses in identical twins. That paper states: A vaccine T cell response that seemed partly convergent and partly personalized was reported in twins.

This clonotype originated in a young woman in good health. The sample consisted of CD4+ T cells sorted from blood. The chain employs TRBV3-1 and TRBJ1-1; weak D call: TRBD1 (5 bases). The CDR3 nucleotides read TGTGCCAGCAGCCCCCTCGGACATGAAGCTTTCTTT. It specifies CASSPLGHEAFF.